This is a list of T cell receptor beta chains from one sample in a study of T cells in placental villitis. Clones were sequenced by immunoSEQ multiplex PCR, and TCRdb holds only the in-frame ones, with some missing. This repertoire shows about 130 clones, approximately 90% found once; its top ten account for 15% to 20%. The specimen sequenced was placental tissue containing maternal and fetal cells. Receptors originate from a human patient with villitis of unknown etiology; the placental T cells may come from both mother and fetus. Each CDR3 is given without its conserved first and last residue. The D gene is left open where the match is weak.

>TRBJ2-1|TRBV5-4|TRBD2
ASSPGLAGGPDEQF
>TRBJ2-5|TRBV2|NA
ASMRMETQY
>TRBJ1-1|TRBV5-1|NA
ASSNVRTGGRLAEAF
>TRBJ2-5|TRBV2|NA
ASGNRVETQY
>TRBJ1-2|TRBV20-1|NA
SARVGYT
>TRBJ2-7|TRBV9|TRBD2
ASSLGTSGSYEQY
>TRBJ1-1|TRBV7-9|NA
ASSPLWTEAF
>TRBJ1-1|TRBV7-2|NA
ASTTSTNTEAF
>TRBJ2-2|TRBV6-5|NA
ASSYSPGTGELF
>TRBJ2-4|TRBV24-1|TRBD1
ATSDSGQNIQY
>TRBJ1-4|TRBV28|NA
ASSSRTGTNEKLF
>TRBJ2-7|TRBV6-5|NA
ASSYGLAYEQY
>TRBJ2-5|TRBV15|NA
ATSRAGTKETQY
>TRBJ2-6|TRBV6-4|NA
ASSDSGANVLT
>TRBJ2-2|TRBV7-6|NA
ASTGLSTGELF
>TRBJ2-7|TRBV12-3/TRBV12-4|TRBD2
ASSVGLAHEQY
>TRBJ2-5|TRBV5-1|TRBD2
ASSDGQRDPQETQY
>TRBJ1-1|TRBV7-9|NA
ASTTSTNTEAF
>TRBJ2-7|TRBV19|NA
ASSIPGSYEQY
>TRBJ2-3|TRBV4-3|NA
ASSWGNTDTQY
>TRBJ2-1|TRBV7-2|TRBD1
ASSLARGGQEQF
>TRBJ2-7|TRBV6-5|TRBD1
ASSLGQGSAYEQY
>TRBJ1-5|TRBV7-2|NA
ASSLDRERNQPQH
>TRBJ1-2|TRBV5-1|NA
ASSLNRDTYGYT
>TRBJ2-7|TRBV30|NA
AILFFGEQY
>TRBJ2-6|TRBV9|NA
ASRNSGANVLT
>TRBJ2-2|TRBV7-9|NA
ASSPWGEVDTGELF
>TRBJ1-1|TRBV7-9|NA
ASSPGPRGGTEAF